The source of this T cell receptor beta chain is a study of blood T cell repertoires in COVID-19. Original data processing: By means of reference gene primer amplification, nucleated cell counts were estimated. The protocol was immunoSEQ multiplex PCR, while the TCRdb copy is restricted to in-frame clones and leaves out a portion. V and J calls plus clone size are reproduced from that table; the DNA served to infer D and trimming. This sample carries roughly 180,000 clones, about 85% of them seen once, and the ten largest clones take under 8%. Enrolled through a virtual design, the participants were between about 18 and 100 years of age and came from about two dozen US areas. The V and J ends lost 6 bases and 3 bases respectively, with 11 bases between them. Germline CDR1 MDHEN, CDR2 SYDVKM. The CDR3 contains 13 residues.

This chain uses TRBV28 with TRBJ1-1; unclear D gene. Sequences were obtained from PBMCs or T cells enriched from blood (not recorded which). This clonotype originated in a man aged 40-49 years who had recovered from COVID-19. The CDR3 sequence: CASSSLGDTEAFF. The CDR3 coding sequence is TGTGCCAGCAGCTCCCTCGGGGACACTGAAGCTTTCTTT.